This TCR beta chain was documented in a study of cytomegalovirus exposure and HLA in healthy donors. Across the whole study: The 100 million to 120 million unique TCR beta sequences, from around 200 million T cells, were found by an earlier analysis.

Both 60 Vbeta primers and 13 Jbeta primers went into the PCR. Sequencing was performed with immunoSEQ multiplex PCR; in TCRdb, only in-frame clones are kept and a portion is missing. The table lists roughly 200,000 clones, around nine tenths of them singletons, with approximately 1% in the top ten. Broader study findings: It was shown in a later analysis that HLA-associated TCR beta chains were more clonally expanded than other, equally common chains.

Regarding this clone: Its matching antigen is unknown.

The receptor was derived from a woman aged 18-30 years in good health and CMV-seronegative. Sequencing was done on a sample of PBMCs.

The CDR3 is CASSDRVGTPTGELFF. As DNA, the CDR3 is TGTGCCAGCAGTGACAGAGTTGGGACACCCACCGGGGAGCTGTTTTTT. This sequence joins TRBV6-4 and TRBJ2-2; the D gene is possibly TRBD1 (6 bases). The CDR3 contains 16 residues. V was pared by 2 bases and J by 4 bases, with 14 bases between. CDR1 is MRHNA, CDR2 SNTAGT, per germline.